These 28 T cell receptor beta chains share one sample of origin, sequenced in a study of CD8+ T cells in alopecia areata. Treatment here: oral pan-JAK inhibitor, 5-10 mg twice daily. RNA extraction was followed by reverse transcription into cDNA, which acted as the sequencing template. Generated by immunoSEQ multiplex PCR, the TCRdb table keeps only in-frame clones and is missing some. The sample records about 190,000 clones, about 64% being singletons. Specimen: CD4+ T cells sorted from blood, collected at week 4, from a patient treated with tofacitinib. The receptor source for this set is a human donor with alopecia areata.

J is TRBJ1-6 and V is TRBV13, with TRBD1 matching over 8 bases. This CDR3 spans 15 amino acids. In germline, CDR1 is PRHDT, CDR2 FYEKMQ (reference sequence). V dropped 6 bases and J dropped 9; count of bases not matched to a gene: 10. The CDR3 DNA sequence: TGTGCCAGCAGATTGCAGGGGGCAGGTAGTTCACCCCTCCACTTT. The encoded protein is CASRLQGAGSSPLHF.

CDR3 sequence: CASSLRQAGDTQYF. The CDR3 DNA sequence: TGTGCCAGCAGCTTGAGGCAGGCGGGAGATACGCAGTATTTT. The chain has TRBV5-6 and TRBJ2-3, with a weak D call TRBD2 (5 bases). There are 14 residues in the CDR3. Germline V lookup: CDR1 SGHDT, CDR2 YYEEEE. V lost 1 base and J 5 bases, leaving 11 bases between the germline ends.

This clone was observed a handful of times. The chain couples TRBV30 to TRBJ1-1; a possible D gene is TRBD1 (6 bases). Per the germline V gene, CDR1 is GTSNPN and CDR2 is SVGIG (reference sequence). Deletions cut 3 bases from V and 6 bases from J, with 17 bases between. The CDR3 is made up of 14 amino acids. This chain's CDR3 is CAWSPTGAISEAFF. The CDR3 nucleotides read TGTGCCTGGAGCCCGACGGGGGCGATATCTGAAGCTTTCTTT.

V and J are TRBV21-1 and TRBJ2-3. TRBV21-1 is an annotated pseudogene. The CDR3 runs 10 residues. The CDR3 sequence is CAPDTDTQYF. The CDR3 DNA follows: TGTGCCCCCGACACAGATACGCAGTATTTT.

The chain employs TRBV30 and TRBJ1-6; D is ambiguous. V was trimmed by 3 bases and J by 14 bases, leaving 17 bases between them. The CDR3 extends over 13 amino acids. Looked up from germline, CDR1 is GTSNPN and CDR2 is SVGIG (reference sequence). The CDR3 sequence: CAWSPLSGNSLHF. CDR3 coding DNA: TGTGCCTGGAGCCCCCTCTCGGGGAACTCCCTCCACTTT.

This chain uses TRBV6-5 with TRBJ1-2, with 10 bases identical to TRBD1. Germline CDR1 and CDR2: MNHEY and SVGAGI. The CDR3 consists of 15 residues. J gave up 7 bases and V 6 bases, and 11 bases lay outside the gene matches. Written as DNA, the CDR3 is TGTGCCAGCAGGGAGAAGACAGGGGGCTATGGTGGCTACACCTTC. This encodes CASREKTGGYGGYTF.

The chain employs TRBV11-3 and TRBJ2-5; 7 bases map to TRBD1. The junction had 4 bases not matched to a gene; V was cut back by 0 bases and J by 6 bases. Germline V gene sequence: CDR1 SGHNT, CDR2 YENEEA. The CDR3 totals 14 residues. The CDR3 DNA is TGTGCCAGCAGCTTAGAGGGACAGAGCCAGACCCAGTACTTC. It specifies CASSLEGQSQTQYF.

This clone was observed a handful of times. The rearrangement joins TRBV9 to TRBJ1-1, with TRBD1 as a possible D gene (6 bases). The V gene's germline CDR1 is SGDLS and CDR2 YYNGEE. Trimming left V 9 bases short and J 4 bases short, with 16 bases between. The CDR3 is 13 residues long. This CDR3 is CAIPQGRVTEAFF. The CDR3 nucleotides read TGTGCCATCCCCCAGGGGAGGGTCACTGAAGCTTTCTTT.

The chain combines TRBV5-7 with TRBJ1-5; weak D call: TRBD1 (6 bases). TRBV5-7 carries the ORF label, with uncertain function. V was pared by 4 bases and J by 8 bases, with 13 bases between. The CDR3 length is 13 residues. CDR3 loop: CASSLQGGKPQHF. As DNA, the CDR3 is TGTGCCAGCAGCCTACAGGGAGGGAAGCCCCAGCATTTT.

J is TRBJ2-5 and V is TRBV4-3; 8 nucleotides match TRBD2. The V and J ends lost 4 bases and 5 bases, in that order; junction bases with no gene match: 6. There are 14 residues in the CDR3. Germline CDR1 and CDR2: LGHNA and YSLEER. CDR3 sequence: CASSLGGAGETQYF. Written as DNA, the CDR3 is TGCGCCAGCAGCCTCGGGGGGGCCGGGGAGACCCAGTACTTC.

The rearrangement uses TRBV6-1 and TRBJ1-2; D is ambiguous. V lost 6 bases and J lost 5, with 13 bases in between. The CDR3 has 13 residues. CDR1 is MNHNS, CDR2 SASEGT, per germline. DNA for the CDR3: TGTGCCAGCAGGCCGAGCGGGTTTTATGGCTACACCTTC. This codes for CASRPSGFYGYTF.

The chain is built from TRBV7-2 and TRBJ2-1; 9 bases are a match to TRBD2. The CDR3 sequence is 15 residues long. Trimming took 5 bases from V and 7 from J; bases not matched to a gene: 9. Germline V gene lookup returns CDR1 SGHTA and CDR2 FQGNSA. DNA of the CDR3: TGTGCCAGCAGCCTTGAGCTAGCGGGGAGGAATGAGCAGTTCTTC. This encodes CASSLELAGRNEQFF.

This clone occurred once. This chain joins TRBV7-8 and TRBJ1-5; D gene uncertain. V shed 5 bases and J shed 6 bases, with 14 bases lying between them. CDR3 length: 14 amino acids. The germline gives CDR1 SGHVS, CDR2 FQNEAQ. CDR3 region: CASSTLNKAQPQHF. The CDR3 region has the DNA TGTGCCAGCAGCACACTAAATAAGGCTCAGCCCCAGCATTTT.

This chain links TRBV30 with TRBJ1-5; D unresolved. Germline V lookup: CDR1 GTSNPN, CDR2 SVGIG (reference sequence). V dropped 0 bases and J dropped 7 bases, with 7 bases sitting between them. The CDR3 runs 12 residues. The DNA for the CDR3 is TGTGCCTGGAGTGTTGGGGTGCAGCCCCAGCATTTT. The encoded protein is CAWSVGVQPQHF.

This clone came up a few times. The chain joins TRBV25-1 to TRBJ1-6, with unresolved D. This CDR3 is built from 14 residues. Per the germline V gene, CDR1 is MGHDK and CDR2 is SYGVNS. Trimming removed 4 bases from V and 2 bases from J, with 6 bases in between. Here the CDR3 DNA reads TGTGCCAGCAGTGGCCGGACCTATAATTCACCCCTCCACTTT. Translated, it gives CASSGRTYNSPLHF.

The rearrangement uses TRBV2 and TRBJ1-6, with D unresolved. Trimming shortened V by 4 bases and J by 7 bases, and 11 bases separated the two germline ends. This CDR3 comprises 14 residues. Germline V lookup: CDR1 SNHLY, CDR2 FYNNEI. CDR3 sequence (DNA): TGTGCCAGCAGTGCGGGCAGGACCAATTCACCCCTCCACTTT. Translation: CASSAGRTNSPLHF.

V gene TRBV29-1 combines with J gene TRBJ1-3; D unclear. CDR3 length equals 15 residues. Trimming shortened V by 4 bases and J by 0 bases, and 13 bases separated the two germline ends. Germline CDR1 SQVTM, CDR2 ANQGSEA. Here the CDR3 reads CSVVAQDNSGNTIYF. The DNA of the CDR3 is TGCAGCGTTGTTGCTCAGGATAACTCTGGAAACACCATATATTTT.

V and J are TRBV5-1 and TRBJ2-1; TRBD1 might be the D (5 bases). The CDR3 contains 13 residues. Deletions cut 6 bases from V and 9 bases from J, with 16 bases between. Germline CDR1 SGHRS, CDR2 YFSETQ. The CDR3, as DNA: TGCGCCAGCACCTTAGAGGTTAGGGGTGAGCAGTTCTTC. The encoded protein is CASTLEVRGEQFF.

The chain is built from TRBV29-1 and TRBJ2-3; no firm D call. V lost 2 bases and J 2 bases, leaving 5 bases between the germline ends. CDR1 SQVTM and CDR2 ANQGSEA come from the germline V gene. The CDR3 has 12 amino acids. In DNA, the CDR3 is TGCAGCGTTGAACAGTTCACAGATACGCAGTATTTT. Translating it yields CSVEQFTDTQYF.

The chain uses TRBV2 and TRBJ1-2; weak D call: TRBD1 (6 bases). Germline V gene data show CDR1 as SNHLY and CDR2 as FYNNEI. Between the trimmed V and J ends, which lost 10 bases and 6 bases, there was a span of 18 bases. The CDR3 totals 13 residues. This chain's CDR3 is CATTREGVHGYTF. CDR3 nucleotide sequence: TGTGCCACAACACGGGAGGGGGTACATGGCTACACCTTC.

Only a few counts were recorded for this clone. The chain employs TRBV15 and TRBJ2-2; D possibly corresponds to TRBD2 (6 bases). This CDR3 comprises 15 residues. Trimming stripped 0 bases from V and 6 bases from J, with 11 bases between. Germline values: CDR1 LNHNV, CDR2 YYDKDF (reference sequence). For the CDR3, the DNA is TGTGCCACCAGCAGAGATGAGCGGGCGGCCGGGGAGCTGTTTTTT. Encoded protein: CATSRDERAAGELFF.

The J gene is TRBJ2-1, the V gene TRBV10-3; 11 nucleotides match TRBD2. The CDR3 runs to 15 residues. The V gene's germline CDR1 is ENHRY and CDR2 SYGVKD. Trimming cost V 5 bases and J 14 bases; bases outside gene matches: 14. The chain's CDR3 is CAISQEGASGGREFF. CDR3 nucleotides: TGTGCCATCAGTCAAGAAGGCGCTAGCGGGGGGAGGGAGTTCTTC.

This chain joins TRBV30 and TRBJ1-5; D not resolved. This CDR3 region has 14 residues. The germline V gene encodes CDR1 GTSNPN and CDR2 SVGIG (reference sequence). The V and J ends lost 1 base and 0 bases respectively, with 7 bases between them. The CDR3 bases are TGTGCCTGGAGTGGAGCAGATAGCAATCAGCCCCAGCATTTT. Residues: CAWSGADSNQPQHF.

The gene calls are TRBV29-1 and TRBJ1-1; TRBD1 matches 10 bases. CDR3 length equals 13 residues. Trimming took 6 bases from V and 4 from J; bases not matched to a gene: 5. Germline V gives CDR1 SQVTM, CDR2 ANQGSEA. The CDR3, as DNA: TGCAGCGTGCGGACAGGGGGAAGCACTGAAGCTTTCTTT. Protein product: CSVRTGGSTEAFF.

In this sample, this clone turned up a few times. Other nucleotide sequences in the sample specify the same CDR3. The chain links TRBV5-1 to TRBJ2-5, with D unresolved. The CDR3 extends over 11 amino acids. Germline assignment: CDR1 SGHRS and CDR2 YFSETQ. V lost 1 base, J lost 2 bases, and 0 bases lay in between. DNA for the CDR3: TGCGCCAGCAGCTTGCAAGAGACCCAGTACTTC. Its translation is CASSLQETQYF.

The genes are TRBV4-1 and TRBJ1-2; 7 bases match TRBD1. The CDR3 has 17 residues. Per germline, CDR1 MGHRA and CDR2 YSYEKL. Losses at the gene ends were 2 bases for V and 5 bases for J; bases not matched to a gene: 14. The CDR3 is CASSQPGQFLGGYGYTF. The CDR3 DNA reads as TGCGCCAGCAGCCAACCGGGACAGTTCCTAGGGGGGTATGGCTACACCTTC.

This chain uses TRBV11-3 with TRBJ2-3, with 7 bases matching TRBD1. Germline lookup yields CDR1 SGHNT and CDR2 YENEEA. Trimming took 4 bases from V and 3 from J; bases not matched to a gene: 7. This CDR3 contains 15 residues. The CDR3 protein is CASSSTWTGTDTQYF. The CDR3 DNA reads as TGTGCCAGCAGCTCGACATGGACAGGAACAGATACGCAGTATTTT.

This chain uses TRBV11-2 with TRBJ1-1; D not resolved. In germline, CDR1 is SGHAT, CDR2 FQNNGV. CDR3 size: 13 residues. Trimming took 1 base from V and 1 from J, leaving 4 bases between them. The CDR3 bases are TGTGCCAGCAGCTTAGGCTCGAACACTGAAGCTTTCTTT. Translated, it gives CASSLGSNTEAFF. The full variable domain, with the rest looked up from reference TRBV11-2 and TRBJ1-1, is EAGVAQSPRYKIIEKRQSVAFWCNPISGHATLYWYQQILGQGPKLLIQFQNNGVVDDSQLPKDRFSAERLKGVDSTLKIQPAKLEDSAVYLCASSLGSNTEAFFGQGTRLTVV.